The 12 T cell receptor beta chains below all came from one sample that was sequenced in a study of shared clonotypes between healthy human individuals. Method: immunoSEQ multiplex PCR; TCRdb's copy keeps in-frame clones and lacks some. This sample has over a million clones, with about 84% found just once. The sequenced material came from memory CD4+ T cells from PBMCs. Stated subset: CD45RA-negative fraction. The receptors were sampled from a man younger than 35 in good health. Some clones in this sample may be carry-over from other donors' samples.

This chain joins TRBV4-2 and TRBJ2-7; 7 bases are shared with TRBD2. CDR1 is LGHNA, CDR2 YNFKEQ, per germline. Trimming cost V 1 base and J 5 bases; bases outside gene matches: 8. This CDR3 spans 15 amino acids. The CDR3 nucleotides are TGTGCCAGCAGCCAAGGGGAGGGACCCGTCCACGAGCAGTACTTC. It specifies CASSQGEGPVHEQYF.

This chain links TRBV11-3 with TRBJ2-1, with 7 nucleotides matching TRBD2. Trimming took 0 bases from V and 6 from J; bases not matched to a gene: 8. Germline loops: CDR1 SGHNT, CDR2 YENEEA. The CDR3 sequence is 16 residues long. The CDR3 nucleotides are TGTGCCAGCAGCTTAGAATACGGGACGGGGGGCAATGAGCAGTTCTTC. Translating gives CASSLEYGTGGNEQFF.

The CDR3 coding sequence is TGCAGCGTTGATGGGCAGTTACAAGAGACCCAGTACTTC. Translated: CSVDGQLQETQYF. This chain uses TRBV29-1 with TRBJ2-5; D ambiguous. CDR1 and CDR2 (germline): SQVTM, ANQGSEA. The CDR3 is 13 residues long. The V end was cut by 3 bases, the J end by 2 bases, with 10 bases between.

The count of this clone is one. A read error is the likely source, as a far larger clone sits one nucleotide away. This sample also contains other DNA sequences that code for the same CDR3. The chain couples TRBV19 to TRBJ1-5; D is uncertain. The ends were cut back, 9 bases at V and 5 bases at J, with 11 bases in the middle. The CDR3 runs 12 residues. Germline V gene sequence: CDR1 LNHDA, CDR2 SQIVND (reference sequence). The CDR3 loop reads CASSERYQPQHF. DNA for the CDR3: TGTGCCAGCAGTGAGCGATATCAGCCCCAGCATTTT.

This chain connects TRBV15 to TRBJ1-4; maybe TRBD1 (6 bases). Germline CDR1 LNHNV, CDR2 YYDKDF (reference sequence). The CDR3 contains 15 residues. The germline V and J ends were trimmed by 1 base and 7 bases, with 13 bases remaining between them. The CDR3 loop reads CATSRVRGGIEKLFF. CDR3 DNA sequence: TGTGCCACCAGCAGAGTTAGGGGGGGAATTGAAAAACTGTTTTTT. Full variable domain (outside the CDR3, taken from reference TRBV15 and TRBJ1-4): DAMVIQNPRYQVTQFGKPVTLSCSQTLNHNVMYWYQQKSSQAPKLLFHYYDKDFNNEADTPDNFQSRRPNTSFCFLDIRSPGLGDTAMYLCATSRVRGGIEKLFFGSGTQLSVL.

The CDR3 reads CASRPLGQGRREQYF. The CDR3 nucleotides are TGTGCCAGCAGGCCGCTCGGACAGGGACGACGCGAGCAGTACTTC. The chain employs TRBV28 and TRBJ2-7; 8 positions agree with TRBD1. This CDR3 contains 15 residues. The V gene end was trimmed by 6 bases and the J gene end by 6 bases; junction bases not matched to a gene: 13. Germline V gene sequence: CDR1 MDHEN, CDR2 SYDVKM.

The chain carries TRBV7-8 and TRBJ2-7, with D possibly being TRBD2 (6 bases). The CDR3 loop spans 14 amino acids. Germline CDR1 reads SGHVS; CDR2 reads FQNEAQ. Deletions cut 7 bases from V and 6 bases from J, with 19 bases between. The CDR3 region has the DNA TGTGCCAGCACCCGCGGGGACTCCTACTCCGAGCAGTACTTC. This gives the protein CASTRGDSYSEQYF.

The chain couples TRBV28 to TRBJ1-1, with D unclear. V was trimmed by 3 bases and J by 10 bases, leaving 9 bases between them. The CDR3 spans 11 residues. Germline assignment: CDR1 MDHEN and CDR2 SYDVKM. DNA of the CDR3: TGTGCCAGCAGTTTGGTTGGGGTAGCTTTCTTT. Translation gives CASSLVGVAFF.

J is TRBJ1-2 and V is TRBV7-2; the D is unclear. The CDR3 is made up of 16 amino acids. Per the germline V gene, CDR1 is SGHTA and CDR2 is FQGNSA. Trimming stripped 0 bases from V and 1 base from J, with 12 bases between. CDR3 nucleotide sequence: TGTGCCAGCAGCTTAGCAGGCAGAAGGTTTAACTATGGCTACACCTTC. Its translation: CASSLAGRRFNYGYTF.

The chain has TRBV6-5 and TRBJ2-7; D is perhaps TRBD1 (6 bases). Looked up from germline, CDR1 is MNHEY and CDR2 is SVGAGI. The CDR3 runs 15 residues. The V end was cut by 8 bases, the J end by 4 bases, with 21 bases between. CDR3 bases: TGTGCCAGCTGCAAACGCTCCGGGACACCGTACGAGCAGTACTTC. Translated: CASCKRSGTPYEQYF.

CDR3: CSVNRGLRGYTF. The CDR3 region has the DNA TGCAGCGTAAACAGGGGGCTAAGGGGCTACACCTTC. This sequence joins TRBV29-1 and TRBJ1-2, with TRBD1 matching over 9 bases. CDR1 is SQVTM and CDR2 is ANQGSEA in the germline V gene. V shed 6 bases and J 8 bases; nucleotides not matched to a gene: 7. CDR3 length: 12 amino acids.

This clone was picked up a small number of times. This sequence joins TRBV28 and TRBJ2-1; 7 positions agree with TRBD2. Germline V gives CDR1 MDHEN, CDR2 SYDVKM. The CDR3 consists of 14 residues. Trimming removed 6 bases from V and 4 bases from J; junction bases left unmatched: 6. The CDR3 reads CASSPHGGYNEQFF. In DNA form, the CDR3 reads TGTGCCAGCAGCCCCCACGGGGGGTACAATGAGCAGTTCTTC.